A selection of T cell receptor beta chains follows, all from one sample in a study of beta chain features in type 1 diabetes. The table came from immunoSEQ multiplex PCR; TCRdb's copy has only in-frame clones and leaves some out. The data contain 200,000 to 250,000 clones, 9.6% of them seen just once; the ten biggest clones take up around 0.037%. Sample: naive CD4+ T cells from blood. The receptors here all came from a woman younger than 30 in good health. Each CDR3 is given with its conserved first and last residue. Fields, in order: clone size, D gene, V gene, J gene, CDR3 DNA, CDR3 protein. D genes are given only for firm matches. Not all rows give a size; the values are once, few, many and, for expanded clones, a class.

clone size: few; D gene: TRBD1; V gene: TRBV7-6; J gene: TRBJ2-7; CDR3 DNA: TGTGCCAGCAGCTTAGTAGGACAGGGGCTCGGGGACGAGCAGTACTTC; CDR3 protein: CASSLVGQGLGDEQYF
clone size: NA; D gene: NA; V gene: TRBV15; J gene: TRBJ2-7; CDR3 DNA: TGTGCCACCTCGGGCAGGGAAATCCCTTACGAGCAGTACTTC; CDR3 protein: CATSGREIPYEQYF
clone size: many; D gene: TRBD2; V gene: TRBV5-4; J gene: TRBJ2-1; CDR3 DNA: TGTGCCAGCAGCGAAAGACTAGCGGGTGGCGATGAGCAGTTCTTC; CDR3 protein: CASSERLAGGDEQFF
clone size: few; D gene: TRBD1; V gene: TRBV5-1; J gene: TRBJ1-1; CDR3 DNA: TGCGCCAGCAGCTGGGGCGGGACAGACCCTGAAGCTTTCTTT; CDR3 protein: CASSWGGTDPEAFF
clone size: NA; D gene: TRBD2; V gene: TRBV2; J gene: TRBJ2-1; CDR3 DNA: TGTGCCAGCACCAGCAGGATTGTAGGAGCGGGGGGGCCCCATGAGCAGTTCTTC; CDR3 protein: CASTSRIVGAGGPHEQFF
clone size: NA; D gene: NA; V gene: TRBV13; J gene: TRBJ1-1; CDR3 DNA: TGTGCCAGCAGCTTATCCCGGTCTGAAGCTTTCTTT; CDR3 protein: CASSLSRSEAFF
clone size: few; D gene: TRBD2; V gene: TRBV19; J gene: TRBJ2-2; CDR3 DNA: TGTGCCAGTAGTATGGGAGCGGGGGTTACCGGGGAGCTGTTTTTT; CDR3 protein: CASSMGAGVTGELFF
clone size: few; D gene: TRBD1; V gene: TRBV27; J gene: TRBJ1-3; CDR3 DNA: TGTGCCAGCAGTTTAAGGACAGGGTATGGAAACACCATATATTTT; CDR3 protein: CASSLRTGYGNTIYF
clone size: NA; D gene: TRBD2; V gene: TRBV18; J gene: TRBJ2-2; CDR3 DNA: TGTGCCAGCTCCCAGACGCCCAGGACTAGCGAGAACACCGGGGAGCTGTTTTTT; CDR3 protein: CASSQTPRTSENTGELFF
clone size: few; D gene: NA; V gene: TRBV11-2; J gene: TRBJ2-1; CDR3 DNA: TGTGCCAGCAGCTTAGGTCCGCAGGCCTACAATGAGCAGTTCTTC; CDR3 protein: CASSLGPQAYNEQFF
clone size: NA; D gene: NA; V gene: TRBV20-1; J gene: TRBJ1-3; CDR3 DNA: TGCAGTGCCACGCGGGACGGCACCATATATTTT; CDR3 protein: CSATRDGTIYF
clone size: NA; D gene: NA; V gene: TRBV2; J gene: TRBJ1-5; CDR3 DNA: TGTGCCAGCACCACAGGGAATCAGCCCCAGCATTTT; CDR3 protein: CASTTGNQPQHF
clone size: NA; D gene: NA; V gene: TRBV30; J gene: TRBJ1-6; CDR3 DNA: TGTGCCTGGAGTCCACCTGGAGGAAATTCACCCCTCCACTTT; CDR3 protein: CAWSPPGGNSPLHF
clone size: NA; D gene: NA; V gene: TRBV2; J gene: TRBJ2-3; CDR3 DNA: TGTGCCAGCAGTGACGGGGAAACTGATACGCAGTATTTT; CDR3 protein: CASSDGETDTQYF
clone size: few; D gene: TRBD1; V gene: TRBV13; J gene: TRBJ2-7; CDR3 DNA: TGTGCCAGCAGCTTATTCCCAACCGGGACAGGCTCCTACGAGCAGTACTTC; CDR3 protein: CASSLFPTGTGSYEQYF